The 30 T cell receptor beta chains below were found in one sample sequenced in a study of CD8+CD57+ T cells in acquired aplastic anemia. The sequenced patients had an expansion of CD8+CD57+ cells seen by flow cytometry. The study profiled TCR beta VDJ and CDR3 using genomic DNA as template. In TCRdb, the reads were re-called with MiXCR into one record per CDR3 protein. The sample has 150,000 to 170,000 distinct CDR3 sequences, approximately 52% seen once. The sample comprised sorted CD4+, CD8+, or CD8+CD57+ T cells (not recorded which) from PBMCs. These receptors came from a human donor with aplastic anemia.

The J gene is TRBJ2-1, the V gene TRBV7-9; D is unresolved. Trimming pared 2 bases from V and 7 bases from J, leaving 6 bases between. CDR3 length: 12 amino acids. Germline-derived CDR1 and CDR2 are SEHNR and FQNEAQ (reference sequence). The CDR3 sequence is CASSLHGNEQFF. The DNA of the CDR3 is TGTGCCAGCAGCTTACATGGGAATGAGCAGTTCTTC.

This clonotype was seen a handful of times. The V and J genes are TRBV7-8 and TRBJ2-7; TRBD1 agrees at 7 bases. The CDR3 is 14 amino acids. Unmatched junction bases numbered 6, after V lost 6 bases and J lost 1 base. CDR1 and CDR2 from the germline V gene are SGHVS and FQNEAQ. CDR3 DNA sequence: TGTGCCAGCAGGACAGGGACGGGATCCTACGAGCAGTACTTC. The encoded protein is CASRTGTGSYEQYF.

The gene calls are TRBV7-3 and TRBJ1-1; 8 bases line up with TRBD1. Losses at the gene ends were 5 bases for V and 3 bases for J; bases not matched to a gene: 2. CDR1 and CDR2 from the germline V gene are SGHTA and FQGTGA. The CDR3 covers 13 residues. Here the CDR3 reads CASSQDRDTEAFF. CDR3 coding DNA: TGTGCCAGCAGCCAGGACAGGGACACTGAAGCTTTCTTT.

The genes are TRBV10-2 and TRBJ2-5, with 11 bases matching TRBD2. V was pared by 4 bases and J by 4 bases, with 5 bases of the junction left unmatched. Germline CDR1 reads WSHSY; CDR2 reads SAAADI. This CDR3 contains 15 residues. The CDR3 DNA is TGCGCCAGCAGTGCCGAGCTAGCGGGGGGAGAGACCCAGTACTTC. Translating it yields CASSAELAGGETQYF.

There are a few counts of this clonotype. V is TRBV11-2 and J is TRBJ2-1; 8 positions agree with TRBD2. The V gene's germline CDR1 is SGHAT and CDR2 FQNNGV. The CDR3 spans 15 residues. The J segment lost 3 bases and the V segment lost 0 bases, leaving 1 base of the junction unmatched. Here the CDR3 reads CASSLDGGGYNEQFF. The CDR3 DNA sequence: TGTGCCAGCAGCTTAGACGGGGGGGGCTACAATGAGCAGTTCTTC.

Many counts were recorded for this clonotype. This rearrangement joins TRBV20-1 to TRBJ1-5, with unresolved D. V gave up 3 bases and J gave up 3 bases, with 15 bases separating them. The CDR3 contains 15 residues. CDR1 is DFQATT and CDR2 is SNEGSKA in the germline V gene (reference sequence). The DNA for the CDR3 is TGCAGTGCTAGGGAATCACAAACTTCCAATCAGCCCCAGCATTTT. It codes for CSARESQTSNQPQHF.

This chain joins TRBV20-1 and TRBJ1-6; TRBD1 agrees at 7 bases. Trimming removed 2 bases from V and 7 bases from J; junction bases left unmatched: 2. CDR3 length: 13 residues. Germline V CDR1 and CDR2: DFQATT, SNEGSKA (reference sequence). The CDR3 region has the DNA TGCAGTGCTAGACAGGGGGTAAATTCACCCCTCCACTTT. Residues: CSARQGVNSPLHF.

The chain links TRBV2 to TRBJ2-3, with TRBD2 matching 9 bases. The V segment lost 0 bases and the J segment 2 bases; nucleotides outside the gene matches: 9. CDR1 SNHLY and CDR2 FYNNEI come from the germline V gene. This CDR3 comprises 18 residues. The CDR3 region is CASSEALLAGGPTDTQYF. The CDR3 region has the DNA TGTGCCAGCAGTGAAGCGCTCCTTGCGGGAGGGCCCACAGATACGCAGTATTTT. The whole variable domain, remainder taken from reference TRBV2 and TRBJ2-3, is EPEVTQTPSHQVTQMGQEVILRCVPISNHLYFYWYRQILGQKVEFLVSFYNNEISEKSEIFDDQFSVERPDGSNFTLKIRSTKLEDSAMYFCASSEALLAGGPTDTQYFGPGTRLTVL.

With respect to this clonotype: An end of the junction differs from the germline gene, which may be a read error. J is TRBJ2-2 and V is TRBV3-1, with D perhaps matching TRBD2 (5 bases). Germline-derived CDR1 and CDR2 are LGHDT and YNNKEL (reference sequence). The CDR3 covers 16 residues. CDR3 sequence: CASREGPPPGTGELSF. In DNA, the CDR3 is TGTGCCAGCAGAGAAGGACCGCCGCCAGGAACCGGGGAGCTGTCTTTT.

Only one count was recorded for this clonotype. As DNA, the CDR3 is TGCGCCAGCAGCTTACAGGGGCGCCAAGAGACCCAGTACTTC. Residues: CASSLQGRQETQYF. The chain is built from TRBV5-1 and TRBJ2-5; the match to TRBD1 covers 7 bases. The germline V gene has CDR1 SGHRS and CDR2 YFSETQ. J lost 1 base, V lost 2 bases, and 2 bases had no gene match. The CDR3 is made up of 14 amino acids.

As for this clonotype: Likely a read error: the CDR3 ends without its conserved phenylalanine or tryptophan. This rearrangement joins TRBV7-2 to TRBJ1-1; D is unclear. Germline V gene lookup returns CDR1 SGHTA and CDR2 FQGNSA. V gave up 5 bases and J gave up 0 bases, with 7 bases separating them. The CDR3 loop spans 13 amino acids. CDR3: CASSEGLNTEAFS. As DNA, the CDR3 is TGTGCCAGCAGCGAGGGCCTGAACACTGAAGCTTTCTCT.

This clonotype was counted a few times. The chain couples TRBV6-4 to TRBJ2-3; the match to TRBD1 covers 10 bases. Trimming took 5 bases from V and 0 from J; bases not matched to a gene: 2. This CDR3 comprises 15 residues. From germline, CDR1 is MRHNA and CDR2 SNTAGT. The CDR3 reads CASSRQGASTDTQYF. The DNA for the CDR3 is TGTGCCAGCAGTCGACAGGGGGCGAGCACAGATACGCAGTATTTT.

This clonotype has only a few counts. The genes are TRBV19 and TRBJ1-5; D unresolved. With 5 bases removed from V and 15 bases from J, the gap between germline ends came to 5 bases. Per the germline V gene, CDR1 is LNHDA and CDR2 is SQIVND (reference sequence). The CDR3 is 8 residues long. This chain's CDR3 is CASSCRHF. The CDR3 coding sequence is TGTGCCAGTAGTTGTAGGCATTTT.

This clonotype showed up many times. V and J are TRBV19 and TRBJ1-5; D gene unclear. The germline gives CDR1 LNHDA, CDR2 SQIVND (reference sequence). V lost 5 bases to trimming and J lost 6 bases, with 17 bases between them. This CDR3 has 15 residues. CDR3 bases: TGTGCCAGTAGTCGTAGTGGTGGGGTTAGTCAGCCCCAGCATTTT. It codes for CASSRSGGVSQPQHF.

This clonotype was detected once. The chain recombines TRBV5-1 with TRBJ2-7; 7 positions match TRBD1. The J segment lost 4 bases and the V segment lost 0 bases, leaving 13 bases of the junction unmatched. Germline V gene data show CDR1 as SGHRS and CDR2 as YFSETQ. The CDR3 has 17 amino acids. DNA for the CDR3: TGCGCCAGCAGCTTGGCTTCAGGAGGTGTCAGGGGGTACGAGCAGTACTTC. Translation: CASSLASGGVRGYEQYF.

The chain uses TRBV9 and TRBJ2-7, with D perhaps TRBD1 (6 bases). CDR3 length: 15 residues. Germline assignment: CDR1 SGDLS and CDR2 YYNGEE. Trimming removed 3 bases from V and 3 bases from J, with 16 bases in between. This chain's CDR3 is CASSGDGGAIYEQYF. Written as DNA, the CDR3 is TGTGCCAGCAGCGGGGATGGGGGCGCAATCTACGAGCAGTACTTC. Based on the CDR3 plus reference TRBV9 and TRBJ2-7, the full variable domain is DSGVTQTPKHLITATGQRVTLRCSPRSGDLSVYWYQQSLDQGLQFLIQYYNGEERAKGNILERFSAQQFPDLHSELNLSSLELGDSALYFCASSGDGGAIYEQYFGPGTRLTVT.

This clonotype turned up a few times. The chain employs TRBV3-1 and TRBJ2-2; D may be TRBD2 (6 bases). V lost 5 bases and J lost 2, with 12 bases in between. The CDR3 is made up of 15 amino acids. Germline CDR1 LGHDT, CDR2 YNNKEL (reference sequence). CDR3 in amino acids: CASSFVAVNTGELFF. CDR3 DNA sequence: TGTGCCAGCAGCTTTGTAGCGGTCAACACCGGGGAGCTGTTTTTT.

This clonotype was picked up a small number of times. An end of the junction does not agree with germline; a read error may underlie this. J is TRBJ2-7 and V is TRBV4-1; a weak D match, TRBD1 (5 bases). The V gene's germline CDR1 is MGHRA and CDR2 YSYEKL. The CDR3 sequence is 17 residues long. The CDR3 DNA sequence: TGCGCCAGCAGCCAAGCAAATAGGCCAGGGTGGTCCTACGAGCAGCACTTC. Encoded protein: CASSQANRPGWSYEQHF.

The V gene is TRBV28, the J gene TRBJ2-7; 8 bases agree with TRBD1. The ends lost 6 bases at V and 11 bases at J; junction bases unmatched: 15. CDR3 length: 14 residues. CDR1 is MDHEN and CDR2 is SYDVKM in the germline V gene. The CDR3 sequence is CASRPGQGGEDKYF. CDR3 sequence (DNA): TGTGCCAGCAGGCCCGGACAGGGTGGGGAGGATAAGTACTTC. Full variable domain (remainder filled in from reference TRBV28 and TRBJ2-7): DVKVTQSSRYLVKRTGEKVFLECVQDMDHENMFWYRQDPGLGLRLIYFSYDVKMKEKGDIPEGYSVSREKKERFSLILESASTNQTSMYLCASRPGQGGEDKYFGPGTRLTVT.

The chain is built from TRBV19 and TRBJ2-1; D not certain. The ends were cut back, 9 bases at V and 10 bases at J, with 4 bases in the middle. CDR3 length: 8 amino acids. Germline assignment: CDR1 LNHDA and CDR2 SQIVND (reference sequence). CDR3 sequence reads: CASTEQFF. In nucleotides, the CDR3 is TGTGCCAGCACCGAGCAGTTCTTC.

This clonotype was seen a handful of times. This rearrangement joins TRBV7-9 to TRBJ2-7, with 7 bases fitting TRBD1. Trimming at V came to 5 bases and at J to 4 bases, leaving 8 bases not matched to a gene. The CDR3 runs 14 residues. The V gene's germline CDR1 is SEHNR and CDR2 FQNEAQ (reference sequence). The chain's CDR3 is CASSPDREPYEQYF. The CDR3 region has the DNA TGTGCCAGCAGCCCCGACAGGGAGCCTTACGAGCAGTACTTC.

The CDR3 region has the DNA TGTGCCAGCTCACCAGAAGGGCGCGAGACCCAGTACTTC. Amino acid sequence: CASSPEGRETQYF. The V and J genes are TRBV18 and TRBJ2-5; D is undetermined. The V gene lost 2 bases and the J gene lost 5 bases, with 9 bases spanning the gap. This CDR3 region has 13 residues. The V gene's germline CDR1 is KGHSH and CDR2 LQKENI.

This clonotype rates as medium-sized. V is TRBV12-3 or TRBV12-4 and J is TRBJ1-1; D is uncertain. This CDR3 spans 11 amino acids. V was trimmed by 4 bases and J by 6 bases, leaving 6 bases between them. The CDR3 nucleotides read TGTGCCAGCAGTTATGGGTCTGAAGCTTTCTTT. Protein product: CASSYGSEAFF.

This clonotype was seen at least ten times. DNA of the CDR3: TGTGCCAGCAGCTCCCGTAATCCGGAGACCCAGTACTTC. It codes for CASSSRNPETQYF. The chain employs TRBV13 and TRBJ2-5; D gene unclear. V lost 4 bases to trimming and J lost 5 bases, with 11 bases between them. Germline V gene sequence: CDR1 PRHDT, CDR2 FYEKMQ (reference sequence). The length of the CDR3 is 13 residues. Full variable domain (remainder filled in from reference TRBV13 and TRBJ2-5): AAGVIQSPRHLIKEKRETATLKCYPIPRHDTVYWYQQGPGQDPQFLISFYEKMQSDKGSIPDRFSAQQFSDYHSELNMSSLELGDSALYFCASSSRNPETQYFGPGTRLLVL.

The rearrangement links TRBV6-5 to TRBJ2-4, with 7 bases fitting TRBD1. CDR1 and CDR2 from the germline V gene are MNHEY and SVGAGI. The CDR3 covers 15 residues. Trimming took 4 bases from V and 6 from J; bases not matched to a gene: 9. The CDR3 here is CASSSGQLNLNIQYF. As DNA, the CDR3 is TGTGCCAGCAGTTCGGGACAGCTAAACTTAAACATTCAGTACTTC.

J is TRBJ1-2 and V is TRBV25-1; 7 bases fit TRBD1. CDR1 is MGHDK, CDR2 SYGVNS, per germline. CDR3 length: 11 amino acids. Written as DNA, the CDR3 is TGTGCGACAGGGTTCGATTATGGCTACACCTTC. The encoded protein is CATGFDYGYTF.

This clonotype has ten or more counts. V gene TRBV5-5 combines with J gene TRBJ2-7; 8 nucleotides agree with TRBD1. Germline loops: CDR1 SGHKS, CDR2 YYEKEE (reference sequence). The CDR3 sequence is 15 residues long. Germline trimming cut 4 bases from V and 0 bases from J; bases unmatched to any gene: 6. DNA for the CDR3: TGTGCCAGCAGCCCGCGACAGGGGAGCTCCTACGAGCAGTACTTC. Translating gives CASSPRQGSSYEQYF.

This clonotype came up a few times. The chain recombines TRBV15 with TRBJ2-7; D possibly matches TRBD1 or TRBD2 (5 bases each). The CDR3 is made up of 16 amino acids. Trimming removed 0 bases from V and 5 bases from J, with 17 bases in between. In germline, CDR1 is LNHNV, CDR2 YYDKDF (reference sequence). In DNA, the CDR3 is TGTGCCACCAGCAGAGATATGGGACCCGGGTTGGACGAGCAGTACTTC. It specifies CATSRDMGPGLDEQYF.

This clonotype has a handful of counts. V is TRBV7-2 and J is TRBJ2-5, with 10 bases aligning to TRBD2. CDR3 length equals 13 residues. V lost 6 bases to trimming and J lost 4 bases; unmatched junction nucleotides: 2. In germline, CDR1 is SGHTA, CDR2 FQGNSA. This CDR3 is CASRTSGLETQYF. CDR3 DNA: TGTGCCAGCAGGACTAGCGGGTTAGAGACCCAGTACTTC.

The table lists this clonotype with a few counts. J is TRBJ1-2 and V is TRBV20-1; D is unresolved. V shed 0 bases and J shed 8 bases, with 13 bases lying between them. There are 13 residues in the CDR3. The V gene's germline CDR1 is DFQATT and CDR2 SNEGSKA (reference sequence). CDR3 DNA: TGCAGTGCTAGAGACGGATCGAACGGGGGCTACACCTTC. Its translation: CSARDGSNGGYTF.